This T cell receptor (beta chain) was captured in a study of blood T cell repertoires in COVID-19. About the research overall: PBMCs, B-cell-depleted T cells, or T cells were the source of the cDNA or gDNA that made up the material.

The study recruited people aged about 18 to 95 years across more than 20 US areas. The CDR3 consists of 15 residues. Trimming stripped 5 bases from V and 1 base from J, with 11 bases between. The V gene's germline CDR1 is SGHAT and CDR2 FQNNGV. Sequencing was performed with immunoSEQ multiplex PCR; in TCRdb, only in-frame clones are kept and a portion is missing. The sample consists of fewer than 250,000 clones, 87% of them appearing once. The specimen was PBMCs or T cells enriched from blood (not recorded which). The source is a woman aged 25 to 39 with acute COVID-19. The V and J genes are TRBV11-2 and TRBJ2-2; D unclear. CDR3 in amino acids: CASSPRPGNTGELFF. The CDR3 region has the DNA TGTGCCAGCAGCCCCCGCCCGGGGAACACCGGGGAGCTGTTTTTT.